The present entry profiles one T cell receptor (beta chain) with its context. Its matching antigen is unknown. The ends were cut back, 3 bases at V and 5 bases at J, with 8 bases in the middle. Looked up from germline, CDR1 is SGHTA and CDR2 is FQGTGA. The CDR3 runs to 13 residues. The data derive from a study of beta chain features in type 1 diabetes. Looking at the study overall: In all, roughly 98,000,000 sorted cells from all samples were analyzed. Broader study findings: Type 1 diabetes patients had TCRB CDR3s that were shorter (moderately but significantly so) in all four CD4+ subsets. It was among patients, rather than healthy donors, that naive, central memory and Treg TCRB repertoires appeared more similar. Sequencing of cDNA might inflate the share of cells that strongly express TCR.

As every portion of the isolated RNA was reverse transcribed, the sequencing read expressed TCRB transcripts. Profiled with immunoSEQ multiplex PCR; TCRdb holds only in-frame clones, not every one. The sample lists hundreds of thousands of clones, more than 12% occurring once. Every sorted population was more than 95% pure. The receptor's source is a man between 18 and 29 years old with type 1 diabetes. The V gene is TRBV7-3, the J gene TRBJ2-1; D gene unclear. Sequenced input: naive CD4+ T cells from blood. In DNA form, the CDR3 reads TGTGCCAGCAGCTTTAGGGCCGACAATGAGCAGTTCTTC. It codes for CASSFRADNEQFF.